This T cell receptor beta chain was sequenced during a study of shared T cell receptors in the human thymus. Measured with immunoSEQ multiplex PCR; TCRdb has only the in-frame clones, and not every one. The sample carries 700,000 to 750,000 clones, over 75% recorded once. Germline V lookup: CDR1 MGHRA, CDR2 YSYEKL. V lost 2 bases and J 2 bases, leaving 13 bases between the germline ends. The CDR3 runs to 16 residues. This clone has a handful of counts. These records were also assigned to another study, of human thymus T cells. That paper adds: Corrective surgery for congenital heart defects was being performed on the healthy Finnish infants who served as donors. It was from resections taken during corrective heart surgery that the thymus tissue came. Apparent bias marked the V and J gene usage of thymic and blood repertoires. Related research described strongly overlapping thymic repertoires in unrelated people.

The rearrangement joins TRBV4-1 to TRBJ1-5, with D possibly TRBD1 on 6 matching bases. Specimen: thymocytes. This clonotype was obtained from a girl in the first two years of life with a congenital heart defect. In DNA, the CDR3 is TGCGCCAGCAGCCAAAAACAGGGCCCTGGCAATCAGCCCCAGCATTTT. Its protein product is CASSQKQGPGNQPQHF.